The 20 T cell receptor beta chains below were found in one sample sequenced in a study of T cell responses to AZD1222 COVID-19 vaccine. TCRdb's table, derived via immunoSEQ multiplex PCR, lists solely in-frame clones and lacks some. The sample includes roughly 150,000 clones, about nine tenths of them seen just once. Here the sequenced sample was peripheral blood, taken 28 days after the second AZD1222 dose. These receptors were collected from an adult who received the AZD1222 COVID-19 vaccine.

The rearrangement uses TRBV7-9 and TRBJ2-7; TRBD2 might be the D (7 bases). The CDR3 totals 14 residues. The V end lost 5 bases, the J end lost 0 bases, and 11 bases lay between the germline ends. Germline loops: CDR1 SEHNR, CDR2 FQNEAQ (reference sequence). CDR3 in amino acids: CASSAAGASYEQYF. CDR3 DNA: TGTGCCAGCAGCGCGGCGGGGGCCTCCTACGAGCAGTACTTC.

The V and J genes are TRBV5-4 and TRBJ2-2; no firm D call. CDR1 SGHNT and CDR2 YYREEE come from the germline V gene (reference sequence). This CDR3 region has 15 residues. V was shortened by 0 bases and J by 5 bases, with 11 bases between the two germline ends. CDR3: CASSLGTLWTGELFF. The CDR3 region has the DNA TGTGCCAGCAGCTTGGGCACCCTTTGGACCGGGGAGCTGTTTTTT.

The chain uses TRBV15 and TRBJ2-2, with D possibly TRBD2 on 5 matching bases. This CDR3 has 15 residues. The V end was cut by 3 bases, the J end by 0 bases, with 8 bases between. CDR1 is LNHNV, CDR2 YYDKDF, per germline (reference sequence). The CDR3 here is CATSRFGANTGELFF. CDR3 DNA: TGTGCCACCAGCAGGTTCGGGGCGAACACCGGGGAGCTGTTTTTT.

The rearrangement links TRBV9 to TRBJ1-2, with 9 bases matching TRBD1. V lost 4 bases and J lost 8; bases outside the gene matches: 9. The CDR3 is made up of 14 amino acids. Germline V gene data show CDR1 as SGDLS and CDR2 as YYNGEE. CDR3 nucleotides: TGTGCCAGCAGCACCCGGGACAGGGTAGACGGCTACACCTTC. Amino acid sequence: CASSTRDRVDGYTF. Complete variable domain (other parts from reference TRBV9 and TRBJ1-2): DSGVTQTPKHLITATGQRVTLRCSPRSGDLSVYWYQQSLDQGLQFLIQYYNGEERAKGNILERFSAQQFPDLHSELNLSSLELGDSALYFCASSTRDRVDGYTFGSGTRLTVV.

The genes are TRBV7-3 and TRBJ2-1; 9 bases line up with TRBD2. This CDR3 region has 12 residues. CDR1 and CDR2 (germline): SGHTA, FQGTGA. With V trimmed by 10 bases and J by 9 bases, 7 bases remained unmatched. In nucleotides, the CDR3 is TGTGCCACGAGGGGTAGCGGGAGTGAGCAGTTCTTC. Its translation: CATRGSGSEQFF.

The CDR3, as DNA: TGTGCCAGCTCACCACCGTCAGGGAGGGGCTATGGCTACACCTTC. Its protein is CASSPPSGRGYGYTF. This chain links TRBV18 with TRBJ1-2, with a tentative D call TRBD1 (5 bases). The CDR3 runs to 15 residues. Germline CDR1 KGHSH, CDR2 LQKENI. The V end was cut by 0 bases, the J end by 4 bases, with 12 bases between.

The chain carries TRBV5-1 and TRBJ2-2; 9 bases align to TRBD2. Trimming at V came to 7 bases and at J to 2 bases, leaving 6 bases not matched to a gene. The germline V gene has CDR1 SGHRS and CDR2 YFSETQ. The CDR3 has 15 residues. This chain's CDR3 is CASYPLAGNTGELFF. The CDR3 nucleotides read TGCGCCAGCTACCCTCTAGCGGGAAACACCGGGGAGCTGTTTTTT.

The J gene is TRBJ2-2, the V gene TRBV7-9; the D gene is possibly TRBD1 (6 bases). Germline assignment: CDR1 SEHNR and CDR2 FQNEAQ (reference sequence). V was cut by 2 bases and J by 0 bases, with 13 bases left in between. The CDR3 has 17 residues. In DNA form, the CDR3 reads TGTGCCAGCAGCTTACTTCCCGGGACAACGAACACCGGGGAGCTGTTTTTT. Protein: CASSLLPGTTNTGELFF.

The chain is built from TRBV28 and TRBJ2-5; a possible D gene is TRBD1 (5 bases). The CDR3 extends over 15 amino acids. V was cut by 8 bases and J by 5 bases, with 21 bases left in between. The germline gives CDR1 MDHEN, CDR2 SYDVKM. As DNA, the CDR3 is TGTGCCAGCCATATGGGAAGGGGCTGGTCGGAGACCCAGTACTTC. This codes for CASHMGRGWSETQYF.

The chain uses TRBV4-2 and TRBJ2-1, with 15 bases lining up with TRBD2. The V gene end was trimmed by 2 bases and the J gene end by 0 bases; junction bases not matched to a gene: 5. CDR1 and CDR2 (germline): LGHNA, YNFKEQ. The length of the CDR3 is 19 residues. The CDR3 sequence is CASSQTGLAGGSSYNEQFF. The CDR3 DNA sequence: TGTGCCAGCAGCCAAACGGGACTAGCGGGGGGAAGCTCCTACAATGAGCAGTTCTTC.

J is TRBJ2-2 and V is TRBV21-1; TRBD1 was called by the table and not checked on the DNA. TRBV21-1 is designated a pseudogene. This CDR3 is built from 14 residues. CDR3 sequence: CANLDRVIYGELFF. The CDR3 bases are TGTGCCAACCTCGACAGGGTTATCTACGGGGAGCTGTTTTTT.

This chain uses TRBV19 with TRBJ1-5; D perhaps matches TRBD1 (6 bases). CDR1 and CDR2 (germline): LNHDA, SQIVND (reference sequence). V was trimmed by 3 bases and J by 0 bases, leaving 12 bases between them. This CDR3 is built from 16 residues. The CDR3 region is CASSMGRGYSNQPQHF. CDR3 sequence (DNA): TGTGCCAGTAGTATGGGCAGGGGATATAGCAATCAGCCCCAGCATTTT.

V and J are TRBV7-8 and TRBJ2-7; D might be TRBD2 (6 bases). V was clipped by 4 bases and J by 2 bases, with 15 bases between them. The V gene's germline CDR1 is SGHVS and CDR2 FQNEAQ. The CDR3 runs 15 residues. The CDR3 sequence is CASSSPGAGAYEQYF. The CDR3 nucleotides read TGTGCCAGCAGCTCCCCGGGAGCGGGTGCCTACGAGCAGTACTTC.

The DNA of the CDR3 is TGTGCCAGCAGTTGGAGGAACACCGGGGAGCTGTTTTTT. It codes for CASSWRNTGELFF. The rearrangement uses TRBV28 and TRBJ2-2; D is ambiguous. The CDR3 extends over 13 amino acids. The V and J ends lost 4 bases and 1 base respectively, with 4 bases between them. Germline lookup yields CDR1 MDHEN and CDR2 SYDVKM. Together with reference TRBV28 and TRBJ2-2, the CDR3 gives the full variable domain: DVKVTQSSRYLVKRTGEKVFLECVQDMDHENMFWYRQDPGLGLRLIYFSYDVKMKEKGDIPEGYSVSREKKERFSLILESASTNQTSMYLCASSWRNTGELFFGEGSRLTVL.

V gene TRBV10-3 combines with J gene TRBJ1-5; tentative D call: TRBD1 (6 bases). V was cut by 2 bases and J by 6 bases, with 11 bases left in between. From germline, CDR1 is ENHRY and CDR2 SYGVKD. The CDR3 totals 14 residues. The CDR3 loop is CAISEMGGGQPQHF. DNA of the CDR3: TGTGCCATCAGTGAGATGGGGGGCGGTCAGCCCCAGCATTTT.

This chain joins TRBV21-1 and TRBJ1-1; the D segment call TRBD1 is taken from the table without a DNA check. TRBV21-1 is shown as a pseudogene. The CDR3 is 16 amino acids. As DNA, the CDR3 is TGTGCCAGCAGCAAAGGAAAGAACAGGGTGGTTGGTGAAGCTTTCTTT. This encodes CASSKGKNRVVGEAFF.

A single count supports this clone. The chain has TRBV5-5 and TRBJ2-1, with 14 bases matching TRBD2. Trimming removed 4 bases from V and 9 bases from J; junction bases left unmatched: 9. The CDR3 runs 16 residues. Looked up from germline, CDR1 is SGHKS and CDR2 is YYEKEE (reference sequence). The CDR3 sequence is CASSPETSGRASEQFF. The DNA for the CDR3 is TGTGCCAGCAGCCCAGAGACTAGCGGGAGGGCCAGTGAGCAGTTCTTC.

V and J are TRBV18 and TRBJ2-3; 9 bases are a match to TRBD2. The germline CDR1 and CDR2 sequences are KGHSH and LQKENI. With 6 bases clipped from V and 5 bases from J, the junction kept 9 bases outside the gene matches. This CDR3 has 15 amino acids. CDR3 loop: CASSSKELAGDTQYF. The CDR3 coding sequence is TGTGCCAGCTCCTCCAAGGAACTAGCGGGAGATACGCAGTATTTT.

V usage is TRBV5-1 and J usage is TRBJ2-5, with D possibly matching TRBD1 (6 bases). The CDR3 covers 17 residues. Trimming took off 4 bases at V and 2 bases at J, with 21 bases between the two ends. Per the germline V gene, CDR1 is SGHRS and CDR2 is YFSETQ. CDR3 sequence reads: CASSPLGTSRLQETQYF. Written as DNA, the CDR3 is TGCGCCAGCAGCCCTCTAGGGACAAGCCGCCTACAAGAGACCCAGTACTTC.

The chain couples TRBV19 to TRBJ2-2, with TRBD2 matching 14 bases. Germline V gives CDR1 LNHDA, CDR2 SQIVND (reference sequence). CDR3 length equals 18 residues. The V gene end was trimmed by 7 bases and the J gene end by 0 bases; junction bases not matched to a gene: 7. The CDR3 DNA reads as TGTGCCAGTATTAAAGGGACTAGCGGGGGCGCGAACACCGGGGAGCTGTTTTTT. Protein product: CASIKGTSGGANTGELFF.